This T cell receptor beta chain was profiled in a study of T cells in Graves' hyperthyroidism and ophthalmopathy. V gave up 0 bases and J gave up 5 bases, with 13 bases separating them. CDR3 length: 16 amino acids. CDR1 is MGHRA and CDR2 is YSYEKL in the germline V gene. Patients aged 18 to 65 had newly diagnosed hyperthyroidism that had lasted under 2 months. The PBMCs were taken from more than 8 ml of fresh peripheral blood. TCR beta CDR3 region amplification was performed from RNA transcripts. During a first-round RT-PCR of the TCR CDR3, the HTBI primer set was used. One entry per CDR3 protein, called by TCRdb with MiXCR from the multiplex PCR reads. The table records under 400,000 distinct CDR3 sequences, roughly 25% of them present only once. Findings of the study overall: Blood shared most expanded thyroid clonotypes above 0.001. A model built on 13 V-J features separated ophthalmopathy from stable hyperthyroidism.

Comment on this clonotype: Its antigen is as yet unknown.

The genes are TRBV4-1 and TRBJ1-4, with D tentatively TRBD1 (6 bases). The sample taken for sequencing was blood. The sequence was collected from a man in his forties or fifties with Graves' hyperthyroidism. The CDR3 loop reads CASSQEGTGLNEKLFF. CDR3 in DNA: TGCGCCAGCAGCCAAGAAGGAACAGGGTTAAATGAAAAACTGTTTTTT.